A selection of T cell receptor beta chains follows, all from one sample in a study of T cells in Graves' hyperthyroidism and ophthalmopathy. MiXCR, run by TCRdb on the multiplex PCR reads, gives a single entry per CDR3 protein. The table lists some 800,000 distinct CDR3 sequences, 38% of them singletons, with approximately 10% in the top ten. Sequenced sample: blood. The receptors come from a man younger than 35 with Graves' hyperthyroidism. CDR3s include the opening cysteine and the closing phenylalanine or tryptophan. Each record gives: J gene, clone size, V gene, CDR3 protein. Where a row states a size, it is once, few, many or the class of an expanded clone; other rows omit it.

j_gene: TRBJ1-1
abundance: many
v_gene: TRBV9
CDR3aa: CASSIMANTEAFF

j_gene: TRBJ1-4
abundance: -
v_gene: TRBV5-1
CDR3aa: CASSTQGNHEKLFF

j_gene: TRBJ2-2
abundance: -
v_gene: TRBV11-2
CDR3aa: CASREGAGNTGELFF

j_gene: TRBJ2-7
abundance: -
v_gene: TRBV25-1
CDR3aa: CASSQREGAEQYF

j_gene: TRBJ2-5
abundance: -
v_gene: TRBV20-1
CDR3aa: CSARGGRVGAGTQYF

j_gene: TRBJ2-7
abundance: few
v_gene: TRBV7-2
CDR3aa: CASSLASGGLLSYEQYF

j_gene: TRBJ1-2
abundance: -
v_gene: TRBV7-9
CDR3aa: CASSHAPGQDLFSYTF

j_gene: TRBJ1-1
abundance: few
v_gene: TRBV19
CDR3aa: CASTETAENTEAFF

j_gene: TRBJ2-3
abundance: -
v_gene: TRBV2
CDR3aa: CASSAVRGQDTQYF

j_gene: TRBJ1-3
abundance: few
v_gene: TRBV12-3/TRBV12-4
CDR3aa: CASSFRGVGNTIYF

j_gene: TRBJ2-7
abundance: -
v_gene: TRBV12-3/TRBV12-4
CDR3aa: CASSSEVPISEQYF

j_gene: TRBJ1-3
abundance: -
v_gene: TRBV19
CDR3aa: CASRAGIFTGNTIYF

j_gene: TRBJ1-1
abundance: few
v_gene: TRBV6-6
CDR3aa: CASSHDRGRRTEAFF

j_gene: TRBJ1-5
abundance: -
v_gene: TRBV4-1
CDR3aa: CASSQVTGSQSWPQHF

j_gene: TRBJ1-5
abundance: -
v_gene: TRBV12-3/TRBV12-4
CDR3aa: CASSLTDHNQPQHF

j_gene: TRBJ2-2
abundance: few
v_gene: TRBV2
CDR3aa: CASSYIFNTGELFF

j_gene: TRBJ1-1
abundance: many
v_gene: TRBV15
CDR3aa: CATSRPLAGNTEAFF

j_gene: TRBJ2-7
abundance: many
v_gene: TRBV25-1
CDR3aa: CASSKDRVFGEQYF

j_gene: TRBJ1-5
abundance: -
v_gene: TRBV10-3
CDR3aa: CATGTEGQPQHF

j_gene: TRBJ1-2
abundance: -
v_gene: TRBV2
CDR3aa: CASIRTGQYGYTF

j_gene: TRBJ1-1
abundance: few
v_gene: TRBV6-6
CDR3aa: CASRPTGKAEAFF

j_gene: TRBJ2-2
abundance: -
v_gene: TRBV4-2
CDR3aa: CASSQGRQEGTGELFF